This T cell receptor beta chain emerged from a study of T cells in women clearing cervical HPV infection. Whole-study context: No precancer developed; the control's incident HPV16 infection cleared within 12 months. Study results and limitations: CIN3+ cases had significantly higher TCR repertoire richness than controls, but evenness did not differ.

The V and J ends lost 3 bases and 4 bases, in that order; junction bases with no gene match: 6. The CDR3 loop spans 15 amino acids. Germline assignment: CDR1 LNHDA and CDR2 SQIVND (reference sequence). As to this clone: What it binds is unknown. Sequencing ends 3 residues short of the CDR3 end; the germline J gene provides the rest.

Clones were read by immunoSEQ multiplex PCR, and TCRdb kept only the in-frame ones, dropping some. There are approximately 35,000 clones in the sample, with 1.6% held by the top ten. The receptor was derived from a woman between 18 and 70 years old with a cervical HPV16 infection that either progressed to CIN3+ or cleared (not recorded which). The J gene is TRBJ2-1, the V gene TRBV19, with 7 bases that match TRBD2. Sequencing input: blood buffy coat. The sequenced CDR3 bases are TGTGCCAGTAGTATTTCCCCTAGCGGATACAATGAG. It specifies CASSISPSGYNE. The whole CDR3 region reads CASSISPSGYNEQFF.